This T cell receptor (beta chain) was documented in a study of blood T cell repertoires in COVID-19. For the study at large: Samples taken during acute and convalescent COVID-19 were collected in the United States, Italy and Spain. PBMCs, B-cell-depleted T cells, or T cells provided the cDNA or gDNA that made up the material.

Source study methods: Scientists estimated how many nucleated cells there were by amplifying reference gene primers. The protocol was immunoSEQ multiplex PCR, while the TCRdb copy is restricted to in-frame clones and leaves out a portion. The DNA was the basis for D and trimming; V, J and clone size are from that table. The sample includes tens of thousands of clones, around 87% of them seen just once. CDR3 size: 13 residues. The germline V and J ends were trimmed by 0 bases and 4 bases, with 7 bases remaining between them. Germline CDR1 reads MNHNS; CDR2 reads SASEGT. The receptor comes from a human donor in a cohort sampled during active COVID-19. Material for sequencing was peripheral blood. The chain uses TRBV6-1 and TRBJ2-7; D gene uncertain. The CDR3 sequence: CASSEARFYEQYF. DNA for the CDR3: TGTGCCAGCAGTGAAGCGCGATTTTACGAGCAGTACTTC.